Below, 19 T cell receptor beta chains from the same sample are listed, as sequenced in a study of cytomegalovirus exposure and HLA in healthy donors. Primers included in the PCR were 60 Vbeta and 13 Jbeta primers. Here immunoSEQ multiplex PCR was the method, and the copy in TCRdb shows in-frame clones only, minus some. In the table there are 90,000 to 120,000 clones, about four fifths of which are singletons. The sample taken for sequencing was PBMCs. The receptors originated from a man aged 30 to 45 in good health and CMV-seropositive.

The chain links TRBV18 to TRBJ2-7, with D uncertain. The CDR3 loop spans 14 amino acids. V was cut by 5 bases and J by 5 bases, with 16 bases left in between. Germline V CDR1 and CDR2: KGHSH, LQKENI. DNA for the CDR3: TGTGCCAGCTCAAATGGCGGCGTGGCCAACGAGCAGTACTTC. Translation gives CASSNGGVANEQYF. Looking up the rest from reference TRBV18 and TRBJ2-7 gives the full variable domain: NAGVMQNPRHLVRRRGQEARLRCSPMKGHSHVYWYRQLPEEGLKFMVYLQKENIIDESGMPKERFSAEFPKEGPSILRIQQVVRGDSAAYFCASSNGGVANEQYFGPGTRLTVT.

The chain combines TRBV7-3 with TRBJ2-5; a weak D match, TRBD2 (7 bases). V shed 5 bases and J shed 1 base, with 11 bases lying between them. CDR1 SGHTA and CDR2 FQGTGA come from the germline V gene. This CDR3 is built from 14 residues. In DNA form, the CDR3 reads TGTGCCAGCAGCCGAGGGGGGGCCCAAGAGACCCAGTACTTC. This translates into CASSRGGAQETQYF.

V gene TRBV9 combines with J gene TRBJ1-2; 8 bases map to TRBD1. V dropped 3 bases and J dropped 0; count of bases not matched to a gene: 4. The V gene's germline CDR1 is SGDLS and CDR2 YYNGEE. The CDR3 has 15 amino acids. CDR3 in amino acids: CASSADRGANYGYTF. CDR3 DNA sequence: TGTGCCAGCAGCGCAGACAGGGGAGCTAACTATGGCTACACCTTC.

This clone was observed once. V and J are TRBV30 and TRBJ1-6, with a tentative D call TRBD1 (5 bases). The CDR3 is 11 residues long. The germline CDR1 and CDR2 sequences are GTSNPN and SVGIG (reference sequence). V gave up 3 bases and J gave up 14 bases, with 11 bases separating them. CDR3 region: CAWSHPGALHF. The CDR3 DNA follows: TGTGCCTGGAGCCACCCGGGGGCCCTCCACTTT. The variable domain in full, with the rest retrieved from reference TRBV30 and TRBJ1-6, is SQTIHQWPATLVQPVGSPLSLECTVEGTSNPNLYWYRQAAGRGLQLLFYSVGIGQISSEVPQNLSASRPQDRQFILSSKKLLLSDSGFYLCAWSHPGALHFGNGTRLTVT.

A note on this clone: A read error may account for a junction end that differs from germline. The genes are TRBV7-9 and TRBJ1-2; no definite D call. The CDR3 covers 12 residues. The V gene's germline CDR1 is SEHNR and CDR2 FQNEAQ (reference sequence). The CDR3, as DNA: TGTTCCAGCAGCCGTGAGGATTTGGGCTACACCTTC. It yields the protein CSSSREDLGYTF.

The genes are TRBV6-6 and TRBJ2-1; possibly TRBD2 for D (5 bases). The germline gives CDR1 MNHNY, CDR2 SVGAGI (reference sequence). This CDR3 comprises 14 residues. V was cut by 0 bases and J by 4 bases, with 7 bases left in between. The CDR3 DNA reads TGTGCCAGCAGTTACTCGCGCGGGTACAATGAGCAGTTCTTC. Its protein is CASSYSRGYNEQFF.

This chain joins TRBV5-6 and TRBJ1-4; D is undetermined. CDR1 is SGHDT and CDR2 is YYEEEE in the germline V gene. The V and J ends lost 0 bases and 0 bases respectively, with 6 bases between them. The CDR3 loop spans 15 amino acids. The CDR3 here is CASSLAVATNEKLFF. CDR3 DNA: TGTGCCAGCAGCTTGGCGGTCGCAACTAATGAAAAACTGTTTTTT.

V gene TRBV19 combines with J gene TRBJ1-1; D uncertain. Germline V gene lookup returns CDR1 LNHDA and CDR2 SQIVND (reference sequence). The length of the CDR3 is 13 residues. Trimming removed 2 bases from V and 5 bases from J, with 9 bases in between. The CDR3 DNA reads TGTGCCAGTAGTATACCCGGGTGGACTGAAGCTTTCTTT. The encoded protein is CASSIPGWTEAFF.

CDR3 sequence reads: CSARERTTQFF. The CDR3 bases are TGCAGTGCTAGAGAGCGGACTACCCAGTTCTTC. The chain has TRBV20-1 and TRBJ2-1; D is possibly TRBD2 (6 bases). The V gene lost 0 bases and the J gene lost 13 bases, with 10 bases spanning the gap. CDR1 DFQATT and CDR2 SNEGSKA come from the germline V gene (reference sequence). CDR3 size: 11 residues.

The chain has TRBV7-9 and TRBJ2-3, with a possible D match to TRBD1 (6 bases). Per the germline V gene, CDR1 is SEHNR and CDR2 is FQNEAQ (reference sequence). The CDR3 is made up of 15 amino acids. Trimming took 5 bases from V and 3 from J, leaving 15 bases between them. CDR3 sequence reads: CASSPRSQGTDTQYF. Written as DNA, the CDR3 is TGTGCCAGCAGCCCCCGGTCCCAGGGGACAGATACGCAGTATTTT.

The CDR3 protein is CASSFRLRNEQFF. In DNA form, the CDR3 reads TGTGCCAGCAGCTTTAGGTTGAGGAATGAGCAGTTCTTC. V gene TRBV7-6 combines with J gene TRBJ2-1, with unresolved D. V was pared by 3 bases and J by 7 bases, with 10 bases between. The CDR3 totals 13 residues. Germline CDR1 and CDR2: SGHVS and FNYEAQ.

The chain is built from TRBV18 and TRBJ1-2, with D uncertain. This CDR3 spans 14 amino acids. Germline values: CDR1 KGHSH, CDR2 LQKENI. Trimming pared 2 bases from V and 4 bases from J, leaving 11 bases between. The CDR3 nucleotides read TGTGCCAGCTCACCAGCGATTTCATCCTATGGCTACACCTTC. Protein sequence: CASSPAISSYGYTF.

This clone was observed a single time. Other nucleotide sequences in the sample specify the same CDR3. This chain connects TRBV6-5 to TRBJ2-4, with D perhaps matching TRBD1 (5 bases). CDR1 and CDR2 from the germline V gene are MNHEY and SVGAGI. The CDR3 length is 14 residues. The V end was cut by 5 bases, the J end by 0 bases, with 8 bases between. The CDR3 nucleotides are TGTGCCAGCAGTCAGCAGGGAGCCAAAAACATTCAGTACTTC. Encoded protein: CASSQQGAKNIQYF.

V and J are TRBV6-1 and TRBJ1-2; no firm D call. The germline V gene has CDR1 MNHNS and CDR2 SASEGT. The CDR3 sequence is 13 residues long. The V and J ends lost 1 base and 13 bases respectively, with 16 bases between them. The CDR3 region has the DNA TGTGCCAGCAGTGAAGTTTTACGCCCCCTCGGCACCTTC. This translates into CASSEVLRPLGTF.

This chain uses TRBV19 with TRBJ1-1; no reliable D call. Looked up from germline, CDR1 is LNHDA and CDR2 is SQIVND (reference sequence). CDR3 length: 15 residues. The ends were cut back, 2 bases at V and 0 bases at J, with 10 bases in the middle. The CDR3: CASSISGGMNTEAFF. The DNA for the CDR3 is TGTGCCAGTAGTATAAGTGGAGGAATGAACACTGAAGCTTTCTTT.

In regard to this clone: The germline gene is not matched at one end of the junction; a read error may be the cause. The chain links TRBV7-9 to TRBJ1-2; 7 bases agree with TRBD1. Germline assignment: CDR1 SEHNR and CDR2 FQNEAQ (reference sequence). The length of the CDR3 is 15 residues. The CDR3 DNA follows: TGTTCCAGCAGCTTAGCCGGACAGGAGGTCTATGGCTACACCTTC. This encodes CSSSLAGQEVYGYTF.

The chain uses TRBV5-4 and TRBJ1-2; tentatively, D is TRBD1 (5 bases). V dropped 0 bases and J dropped 2 bases, with 11 bases sitting between them. The CDR3 totals 15 residues. Germline CDR1 SGHNT, CDR2 YYREEE (reference sequence). The DNA of the CDR3 is TGTGCCAGCAGCTTGGTCGGACAACGGAACTATGGCTACACCTTC. Amino acid sequence: CASSLVGQRNYGYTF.

This sequence joins TRBV9 and TRBJ2-2, with 7 bases lining up with TRBD1. CDR3 size: 16 residues. V lost 3 bases, J lost 6 bases, and 11 bases stayed unmatched. CDR1 is SGDLS and CDR2 is YYNGEE in the germline V gene. The CDR3 is CASSAPKGRGPGELFF. CDR3 sequence (DNA): TGTGCCAGCAGCGCCCCAAAGGGAAGGGGGCCCGGGGAGCTGTTTTTT.

Turning to this clone: Other nucleotide sequences from this sample produce the same CDR3. The chain employs TRBV6-5 and TRBJ1-5, with 8 bases that match TRBD1. Germline V gene lookup returns CDR1 MNHEY and CDR2 SVGAGI. The CDR3 runs to 16 residues. J gave up 2 bases and V 0 bases, and 3 bases lay outside the gene matches. The CDR3 here is CASSYSGTGGNQPQHF. The CDR3 DNA sequence: TGTGCCAGCAGTTACTCGGGGACAGGTGGCAATCAGCCCCAGCATTTT.